Given below is one TCR beta chain in context. This sample was taken from a study of blood T cell repertoires in COVID-19. Authors' analysis steps: Quantification of nucleated cells was approximated via reference gene primer amplification. Produced via immunoSEQ multiplex PCR; TCRdb's table is partial and in-frame only. V and J calls and clone size are copied from that table; D and trimming were computed from the DNA. Counted here are more than 150,000 clones, 88% occurring once; the ten biggest clones make up roughly 2.2%. Source material: peripheral blood. The sequence derives from a woman in her 70s with acute or convalescent COVID-19.

For the CDR3, the DNA is TGCGCCAGCAGCTCGACGCGATTAGCGGTCGGGGAGACCCAGTACTTC. It translates to CASSSTRLAVGETQYF. The chain employs TRBV5-1 and TRBJ2-5, with a tentative D call TRBD2 (6 bases). V lost 3 bases and J 5 bases, leaving 20 bases between the germline ends. Germline V lookup: CDR1 SGHRS, CDR2 YFSETQ. This CDR3 spans 16 amino acids.